The T cell receptor beta chain described here comes from a study of blood T cell repertoires in COVID-19. Between the trimmed V and J ends, which lost 5 bases and 1 base, there was a span of 11 bases. This CDR3 contains 14 residues. Germline V lookup: CDR1 SNHLY, CDR2 FYNNEI. Self-reported history from a screening survey and questionnaire set each donor's cohort. Recovery among Cohort 3 donors was established by two negative PCRs, clearance, or symptom resolution. TCRdb's table, derived via immunoSEQ multiplex PCR, lists solely in-frame clones and lacks some. This table has 310,000 or so clones, about nine tenths appearing once.

The receptor was derived from a woman aged 30 to 39 who had recovered from COVID-19. The sample taken for sequencing was PBMCs or T cells enriched from blood (not recorded which). The chain combines TRBV2 with TRBJ1-1, with D perhaps matching TRBD1 (6 bases). The CDR3 DNA reads TGTGCCAGCAGTTCCCGGACAGCGAACACTGAAGCTTTCTTT. It is translated as CASSSRTANTEAFF.